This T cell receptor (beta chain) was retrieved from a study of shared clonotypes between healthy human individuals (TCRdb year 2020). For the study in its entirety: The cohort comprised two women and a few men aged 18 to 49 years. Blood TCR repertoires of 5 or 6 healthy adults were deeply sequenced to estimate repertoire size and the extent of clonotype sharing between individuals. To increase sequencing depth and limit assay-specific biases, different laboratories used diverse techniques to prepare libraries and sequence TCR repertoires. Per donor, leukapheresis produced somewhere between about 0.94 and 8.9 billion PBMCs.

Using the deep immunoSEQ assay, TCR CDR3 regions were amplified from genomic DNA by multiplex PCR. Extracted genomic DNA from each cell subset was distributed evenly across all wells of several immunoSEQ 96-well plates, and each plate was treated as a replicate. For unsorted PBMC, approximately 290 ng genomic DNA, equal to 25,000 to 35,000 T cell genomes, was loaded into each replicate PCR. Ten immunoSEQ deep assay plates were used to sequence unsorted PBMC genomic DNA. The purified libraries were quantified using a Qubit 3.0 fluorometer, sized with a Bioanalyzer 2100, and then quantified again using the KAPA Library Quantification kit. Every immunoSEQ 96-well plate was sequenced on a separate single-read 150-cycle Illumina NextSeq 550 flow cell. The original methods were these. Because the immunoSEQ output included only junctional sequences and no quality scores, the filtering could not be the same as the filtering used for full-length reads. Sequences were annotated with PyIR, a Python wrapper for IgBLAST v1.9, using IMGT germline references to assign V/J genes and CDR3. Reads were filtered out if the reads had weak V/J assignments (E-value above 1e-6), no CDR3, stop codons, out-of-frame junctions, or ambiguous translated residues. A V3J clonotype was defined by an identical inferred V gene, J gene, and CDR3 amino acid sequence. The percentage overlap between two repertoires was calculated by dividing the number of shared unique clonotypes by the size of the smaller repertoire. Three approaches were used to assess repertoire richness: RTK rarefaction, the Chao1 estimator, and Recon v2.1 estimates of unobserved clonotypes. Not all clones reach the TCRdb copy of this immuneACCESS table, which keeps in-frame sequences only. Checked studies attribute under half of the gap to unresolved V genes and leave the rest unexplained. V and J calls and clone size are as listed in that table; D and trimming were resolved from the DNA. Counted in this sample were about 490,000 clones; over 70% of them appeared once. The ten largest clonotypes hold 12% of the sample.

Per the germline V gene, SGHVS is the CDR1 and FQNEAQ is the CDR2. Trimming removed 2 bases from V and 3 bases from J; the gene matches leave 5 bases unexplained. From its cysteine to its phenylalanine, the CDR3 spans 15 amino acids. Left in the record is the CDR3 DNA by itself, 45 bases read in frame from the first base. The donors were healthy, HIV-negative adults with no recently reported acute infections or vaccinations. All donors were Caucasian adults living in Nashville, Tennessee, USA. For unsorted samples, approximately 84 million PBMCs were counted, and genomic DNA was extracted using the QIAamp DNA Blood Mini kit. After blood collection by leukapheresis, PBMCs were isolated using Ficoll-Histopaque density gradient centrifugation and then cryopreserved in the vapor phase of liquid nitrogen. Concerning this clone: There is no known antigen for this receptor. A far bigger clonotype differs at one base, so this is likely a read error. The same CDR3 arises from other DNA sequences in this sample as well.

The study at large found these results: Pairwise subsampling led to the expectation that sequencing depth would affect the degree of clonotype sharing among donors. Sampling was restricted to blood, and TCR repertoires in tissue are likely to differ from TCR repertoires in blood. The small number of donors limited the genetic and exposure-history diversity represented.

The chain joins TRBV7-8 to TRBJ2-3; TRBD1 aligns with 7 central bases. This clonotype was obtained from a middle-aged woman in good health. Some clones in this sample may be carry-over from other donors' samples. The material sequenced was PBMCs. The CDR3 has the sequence CASSLQQGNTDTQYF. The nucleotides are TGTGCCAGCAGCTTACAACAGGGGAATACAGATACGCAGTATTTT.